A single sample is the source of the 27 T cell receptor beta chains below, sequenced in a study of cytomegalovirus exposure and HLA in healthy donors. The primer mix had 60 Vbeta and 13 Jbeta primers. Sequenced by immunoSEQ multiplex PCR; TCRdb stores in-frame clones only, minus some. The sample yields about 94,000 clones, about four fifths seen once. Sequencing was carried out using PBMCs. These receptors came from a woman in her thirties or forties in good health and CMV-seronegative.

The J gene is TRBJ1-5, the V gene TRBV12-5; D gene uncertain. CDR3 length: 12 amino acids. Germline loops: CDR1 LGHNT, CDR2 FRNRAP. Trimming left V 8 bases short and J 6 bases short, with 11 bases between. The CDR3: CASKPSGQPQHF. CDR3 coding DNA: TGTGCTAGTAAACCTTCGGGTCAGCCCCAGCATTTT.

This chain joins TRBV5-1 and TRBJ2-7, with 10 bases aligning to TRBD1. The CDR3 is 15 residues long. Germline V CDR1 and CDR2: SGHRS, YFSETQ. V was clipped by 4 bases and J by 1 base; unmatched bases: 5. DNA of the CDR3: TGCGCCAGCAGCGTGACAGGGGGCCTATCCTACGAGCAGTACTTC. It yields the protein CASSVTGGLSYEQYF.

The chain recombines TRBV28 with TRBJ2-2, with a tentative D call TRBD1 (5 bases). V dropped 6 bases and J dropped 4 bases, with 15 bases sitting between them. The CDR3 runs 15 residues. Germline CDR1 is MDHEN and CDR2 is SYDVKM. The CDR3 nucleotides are TGTGCCAGCAGGACCCCCAGGGTGGGCACCGGGGAGCTGTTTTTT. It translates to CASRTPRVGTGELFF. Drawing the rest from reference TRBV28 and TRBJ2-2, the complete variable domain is DVKVTQSSRYLVKRTGEKVFLECVQDMDHENMFWYRQDPGLGLRLIYFSYDVKMKEKGDIPEGYSVSREKKERFSLILESASTNQTSMYLCASRTPRVGTGELFFGEGSRLTVL.

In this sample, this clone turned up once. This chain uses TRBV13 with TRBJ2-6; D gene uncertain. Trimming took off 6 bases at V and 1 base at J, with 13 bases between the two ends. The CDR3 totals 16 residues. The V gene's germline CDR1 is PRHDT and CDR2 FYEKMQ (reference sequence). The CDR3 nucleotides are TGTGCCAGCAGGTATAGCTGGAAGTCTGGGGCCAACGTCCTGACTTTC. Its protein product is CASRYSWKSGANVLTF.

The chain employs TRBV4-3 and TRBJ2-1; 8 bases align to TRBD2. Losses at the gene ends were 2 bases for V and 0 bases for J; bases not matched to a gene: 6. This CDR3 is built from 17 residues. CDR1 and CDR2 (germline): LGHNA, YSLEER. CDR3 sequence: CASSQLAGTNSYNEQFF. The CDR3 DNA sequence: TGCGCCAGCAGCCAACTAGCGGGTACCAACTCCTACAATGAGCAGTTCTTC.

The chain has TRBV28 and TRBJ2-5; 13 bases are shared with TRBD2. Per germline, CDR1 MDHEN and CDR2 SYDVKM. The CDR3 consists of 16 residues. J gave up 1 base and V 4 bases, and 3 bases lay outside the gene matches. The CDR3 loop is CASSSGLAGAQETQYF. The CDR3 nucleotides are TGTGCCAGCAGTTCCGGACTAGCGGGGGCCCAAGAGACCCAGTACTTC.

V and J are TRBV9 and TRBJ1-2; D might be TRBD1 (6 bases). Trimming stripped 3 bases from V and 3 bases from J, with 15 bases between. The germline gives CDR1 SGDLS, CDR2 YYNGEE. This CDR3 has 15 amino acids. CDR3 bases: TGTGCCAGCAGCGCACAGGGTCATAGGGACTATGGCTACACCTTC. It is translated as CASSAQGHRDYGYTF. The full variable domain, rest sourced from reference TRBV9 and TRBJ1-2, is DSGVTQTPKHLITATGQRVTLRCSPRSGDLSVYWYQQSLDQGLQFLIQYYNGEERAKGNILERFSAQQFPDLHSELNLSSLELGDSALYFCASSAQGHRDYGYTFGSGTRLTVV.

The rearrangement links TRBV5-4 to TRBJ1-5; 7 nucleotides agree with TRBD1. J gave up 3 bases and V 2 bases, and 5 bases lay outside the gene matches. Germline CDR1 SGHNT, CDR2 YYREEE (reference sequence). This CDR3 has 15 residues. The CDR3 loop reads CASSFGTADNQPQHF. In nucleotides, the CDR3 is TGTGCCAGCAGCTTCGGGACAGCCGACAATCAGCCCCAGCATTTT.

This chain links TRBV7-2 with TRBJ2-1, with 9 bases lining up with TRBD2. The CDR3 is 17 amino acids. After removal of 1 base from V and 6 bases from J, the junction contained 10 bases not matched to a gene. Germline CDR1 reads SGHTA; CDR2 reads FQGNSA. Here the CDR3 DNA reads TGTGCCAGCAGCTTAGTGCAGGGTAGCGGGGGCCGCAATGAGCAGTTCTTC. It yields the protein CASSLVQGSGGRNEQFF.

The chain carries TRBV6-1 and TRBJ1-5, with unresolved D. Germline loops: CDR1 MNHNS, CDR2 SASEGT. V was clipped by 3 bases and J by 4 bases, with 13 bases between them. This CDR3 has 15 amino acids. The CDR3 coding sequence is TGTGCCAGCAGTGAGAGCGGATCCGGAAATCAGCCCCAGCATTTT. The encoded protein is CASSESGSGNQPQHF.

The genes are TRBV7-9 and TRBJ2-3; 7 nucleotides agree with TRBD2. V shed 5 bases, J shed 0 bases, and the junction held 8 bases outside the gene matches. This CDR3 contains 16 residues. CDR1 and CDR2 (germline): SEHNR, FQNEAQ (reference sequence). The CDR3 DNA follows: TGTGCCAGCAGCAAGATAAGCGGGAAAAGCACAGATACGCAGTATTTT. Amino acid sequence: CASSKISGKSTDTQYF.

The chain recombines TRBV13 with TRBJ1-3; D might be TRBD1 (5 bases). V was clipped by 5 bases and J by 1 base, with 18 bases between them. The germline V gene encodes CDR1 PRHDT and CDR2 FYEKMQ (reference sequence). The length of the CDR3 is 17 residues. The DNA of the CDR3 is TGTGCCAGCAGCCCCTTCTCCTCAGGGACTTCTGGAAACACCATATATTTT. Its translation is CASSPFSSGTSGNTIYF.

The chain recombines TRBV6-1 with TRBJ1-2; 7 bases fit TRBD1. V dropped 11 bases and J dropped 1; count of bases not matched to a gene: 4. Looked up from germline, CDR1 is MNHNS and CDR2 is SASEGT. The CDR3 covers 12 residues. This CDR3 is CAGTADNYGYTF. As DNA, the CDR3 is TGTGCCGGGACAGCAGATAACTATGGCTACACCTTC.

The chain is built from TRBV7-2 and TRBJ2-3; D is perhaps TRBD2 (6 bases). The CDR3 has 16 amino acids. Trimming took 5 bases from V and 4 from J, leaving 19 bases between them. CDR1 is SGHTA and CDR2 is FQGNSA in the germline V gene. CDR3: CASSLGGTRSPDTQYF. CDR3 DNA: TGTGCCAGCAGCCTTGGGGGGACGAGATCCCCAGATACGCAGTATTTT.

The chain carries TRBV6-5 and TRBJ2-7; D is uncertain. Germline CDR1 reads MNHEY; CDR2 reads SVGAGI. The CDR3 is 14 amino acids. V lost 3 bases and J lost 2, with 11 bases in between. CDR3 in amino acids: CASSYNSVPYEQYF. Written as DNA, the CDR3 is TGTGCCAGCAGTTATAACTCGGTGCCCTACGAGCAGTACTTC.

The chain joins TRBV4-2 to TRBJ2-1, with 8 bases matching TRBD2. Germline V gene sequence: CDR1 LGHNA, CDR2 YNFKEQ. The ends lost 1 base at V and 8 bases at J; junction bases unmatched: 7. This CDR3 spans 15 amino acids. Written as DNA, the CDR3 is TGTGCCAGCAGCCAAGGGGGACTAGGGGAGGATGAGCAGTTCTTC. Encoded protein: CASSQGGLGEDEQFF.

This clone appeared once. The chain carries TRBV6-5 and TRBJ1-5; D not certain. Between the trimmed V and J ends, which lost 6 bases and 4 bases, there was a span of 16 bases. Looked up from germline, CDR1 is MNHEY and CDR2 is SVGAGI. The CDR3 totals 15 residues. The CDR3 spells CASSRSYDTNQPQHF. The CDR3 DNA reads TGTGCCAGCAGCCGATCATACGACACGAATCAGCCCCAGCATTTT.

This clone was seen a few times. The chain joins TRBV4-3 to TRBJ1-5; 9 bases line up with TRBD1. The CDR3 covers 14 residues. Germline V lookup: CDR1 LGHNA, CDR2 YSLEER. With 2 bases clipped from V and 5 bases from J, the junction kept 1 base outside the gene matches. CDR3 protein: CASSQWTGDQPQHF. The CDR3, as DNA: TGCGCCAGCAGCCAATGGACAGGGGATCAGCCCCAGCATTTT.

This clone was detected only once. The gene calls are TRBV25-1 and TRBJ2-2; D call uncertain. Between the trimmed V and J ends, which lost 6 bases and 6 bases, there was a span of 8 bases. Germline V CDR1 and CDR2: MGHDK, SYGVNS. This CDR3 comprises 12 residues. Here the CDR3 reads CASSLSAGELFF. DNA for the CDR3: TGTGCCAGCAGCCTGTCCGCCGGGGAGCTGTTTTTT. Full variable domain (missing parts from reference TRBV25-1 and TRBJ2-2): EADIYQTPRYLVIGTGKKITLECSQTMGHDKMYWYQQDPGMELHLIHYSYGVNSTEKGDLSSESTVSRIRTEHFPLTLESARPSHTSQYLCASSLSAGELFFGEGSRLTVL.

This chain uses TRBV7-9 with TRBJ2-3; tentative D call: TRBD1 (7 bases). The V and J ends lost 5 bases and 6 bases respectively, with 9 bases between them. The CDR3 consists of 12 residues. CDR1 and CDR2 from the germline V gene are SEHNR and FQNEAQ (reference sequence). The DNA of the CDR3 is TGTGCCAGCAGCCCAGGGGGGGATACGCAGTATTTT. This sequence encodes CASSPGGDTQYF.

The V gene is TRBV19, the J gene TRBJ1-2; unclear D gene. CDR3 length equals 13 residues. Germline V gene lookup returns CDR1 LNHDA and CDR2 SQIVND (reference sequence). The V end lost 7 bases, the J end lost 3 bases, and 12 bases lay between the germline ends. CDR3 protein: CASKVAEHYGYTF. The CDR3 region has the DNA TGTGCCAGTAAAGTCGCAGAACACTATGGCTACACCTTC.

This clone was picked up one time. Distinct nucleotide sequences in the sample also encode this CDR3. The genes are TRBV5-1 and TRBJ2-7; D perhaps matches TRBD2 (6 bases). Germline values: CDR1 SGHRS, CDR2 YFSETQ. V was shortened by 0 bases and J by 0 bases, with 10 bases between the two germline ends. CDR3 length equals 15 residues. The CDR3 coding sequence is TGCGCCAGCAGCTTGGGCGGGGAAGGCTCCTACGAGCAGTACTTC. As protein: CASSLGGEGSYEQYF.

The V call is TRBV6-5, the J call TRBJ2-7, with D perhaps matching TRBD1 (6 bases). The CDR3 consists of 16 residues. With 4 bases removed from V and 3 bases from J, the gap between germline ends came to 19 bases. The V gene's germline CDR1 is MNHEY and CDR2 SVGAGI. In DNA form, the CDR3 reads TGTGCCAGCAGTTCTAACGGACAGTTACAGCTCTACGAGCAGTACTTC. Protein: CASSSNGQLQLYEQYF.

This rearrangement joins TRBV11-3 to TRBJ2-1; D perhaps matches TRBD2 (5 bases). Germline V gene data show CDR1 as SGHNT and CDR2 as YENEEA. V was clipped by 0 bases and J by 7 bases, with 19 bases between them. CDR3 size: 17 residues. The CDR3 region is CASSLDHGSPDKNEQFF. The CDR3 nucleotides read TGTGCCAGCAGCTTAGATCATGGGAGCCCTGATAAGAATGAGCAGTTCTTC.

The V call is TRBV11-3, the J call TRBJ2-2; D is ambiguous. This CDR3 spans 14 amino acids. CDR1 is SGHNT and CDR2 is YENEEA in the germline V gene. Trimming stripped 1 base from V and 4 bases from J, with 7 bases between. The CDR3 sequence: CASSLVWATGELFF. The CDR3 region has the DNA TGTGCCAGCAGCTTAGTGTGGGCCACCGGGGAGCTGTTTTTT.

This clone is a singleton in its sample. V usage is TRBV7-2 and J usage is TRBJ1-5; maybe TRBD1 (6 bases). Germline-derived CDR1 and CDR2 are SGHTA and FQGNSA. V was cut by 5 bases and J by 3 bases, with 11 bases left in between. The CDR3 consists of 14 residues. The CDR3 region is CASSPGQNNQPQHF. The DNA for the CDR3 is TGTGCCAGCAGCCCAGGACAGAACAATCAGCCCCAGCATTTT.

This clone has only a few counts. The CDR3 nucleotides read TGTGCCAGCAGATTCGCAGGTAACACTGAAGCTTTCTTT. Its translation: CASRFAGNTEAFF. This chain uses TRBV25-1 with TRBJ1-1; D remains unclear. Germline loops: CDR1 MGHDK, CDR2 SYGVNS. Trimming shortened V by 6 bases and J by 2 bases, and 10 bases separated the two germline ends. The CDR3 sequence is 13 residues long. Using reference TRBV25-1 and TRBJ1-1 for the parts outside the CDR3, the full variable domain is EADIYQTPRYLVIGTGKKITLECSQTMGHDKMYWYQQDPGMELHLIHYSYGVNSTEKGDLSSESTVSRIRTEHFPLTLESARPSHTSQYLCASRFAGNTEAFFGQGTRLTVV.